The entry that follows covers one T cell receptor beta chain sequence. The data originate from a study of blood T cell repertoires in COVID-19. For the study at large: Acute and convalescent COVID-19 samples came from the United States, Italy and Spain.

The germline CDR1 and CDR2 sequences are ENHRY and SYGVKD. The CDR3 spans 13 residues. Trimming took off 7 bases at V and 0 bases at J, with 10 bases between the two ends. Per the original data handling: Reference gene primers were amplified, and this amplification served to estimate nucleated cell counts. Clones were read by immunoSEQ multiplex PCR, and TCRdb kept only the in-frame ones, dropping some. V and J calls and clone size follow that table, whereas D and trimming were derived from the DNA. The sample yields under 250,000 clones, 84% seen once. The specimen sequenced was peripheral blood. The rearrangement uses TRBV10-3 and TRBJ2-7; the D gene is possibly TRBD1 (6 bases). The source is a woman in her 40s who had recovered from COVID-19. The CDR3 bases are TGTGCCATCACTGCGGACAGCTCCTACGAGCAGTACTTC. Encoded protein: CAITADSSYEQYF.